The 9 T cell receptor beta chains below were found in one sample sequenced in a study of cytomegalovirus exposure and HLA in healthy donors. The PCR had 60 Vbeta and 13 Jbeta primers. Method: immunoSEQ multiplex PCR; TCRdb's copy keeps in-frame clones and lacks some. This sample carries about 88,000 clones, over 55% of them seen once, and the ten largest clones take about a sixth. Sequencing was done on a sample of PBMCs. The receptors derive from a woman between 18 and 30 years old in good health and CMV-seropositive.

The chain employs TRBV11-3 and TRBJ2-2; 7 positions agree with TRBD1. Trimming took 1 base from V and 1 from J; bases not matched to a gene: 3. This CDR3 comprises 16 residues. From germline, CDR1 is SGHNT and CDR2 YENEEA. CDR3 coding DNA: TGTGCCAGCAGCTTAGGGGGGACAGTGAACACCGGGGAGCTGTTTTTT. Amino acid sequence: CASSLGGTVNTGELFF.

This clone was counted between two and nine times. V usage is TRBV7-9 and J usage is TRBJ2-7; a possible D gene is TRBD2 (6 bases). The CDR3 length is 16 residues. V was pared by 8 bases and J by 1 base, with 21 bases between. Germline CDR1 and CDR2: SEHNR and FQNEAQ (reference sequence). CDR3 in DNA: TGTGCCAGCGCGTCCCCGTCGGCGGGAAAATCCTACGAGCAGTACTTC. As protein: CASASPSAGKSYEQYF.

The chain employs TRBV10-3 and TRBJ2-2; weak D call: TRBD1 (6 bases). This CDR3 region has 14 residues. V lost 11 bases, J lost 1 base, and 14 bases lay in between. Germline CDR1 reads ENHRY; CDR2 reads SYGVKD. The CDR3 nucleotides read TGTGCCGTAGAACGGGACAAGAACACCGGGGAGCTGTTTTTT. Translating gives CAVERDKNTGELFF.

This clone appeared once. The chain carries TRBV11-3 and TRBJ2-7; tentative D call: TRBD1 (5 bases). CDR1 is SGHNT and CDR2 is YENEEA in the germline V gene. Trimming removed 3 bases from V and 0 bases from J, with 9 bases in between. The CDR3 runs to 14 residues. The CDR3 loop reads CASSLGPSSYEQYF. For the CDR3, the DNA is TGTGCCAGCAGCTTGGGGCCGAGCTCCTACGAGCAGTACTTC.

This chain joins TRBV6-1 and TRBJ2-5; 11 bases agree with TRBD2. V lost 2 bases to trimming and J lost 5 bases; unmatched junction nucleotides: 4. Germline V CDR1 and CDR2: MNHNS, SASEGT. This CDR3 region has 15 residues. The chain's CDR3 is CASSELAGGVETQYF. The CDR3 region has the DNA TGTGCCAGCAGTGAACTAGCGGGAGGCGTTGAGACCCAGTACTTC.

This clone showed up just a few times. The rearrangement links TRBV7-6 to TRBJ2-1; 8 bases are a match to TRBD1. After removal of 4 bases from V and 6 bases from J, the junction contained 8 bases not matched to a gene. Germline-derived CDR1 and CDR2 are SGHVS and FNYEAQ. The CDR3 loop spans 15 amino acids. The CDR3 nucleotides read TGTGCCAGCAGCTCCCCCGGGACAGGAGGCAATGAGCAGTTCTTC. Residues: CASSSPGTGGNEQFF.

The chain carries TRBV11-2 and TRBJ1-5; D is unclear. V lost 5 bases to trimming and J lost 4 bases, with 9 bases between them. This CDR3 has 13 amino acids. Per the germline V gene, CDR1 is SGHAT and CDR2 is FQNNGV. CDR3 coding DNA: TGTGCCAGCAGCCTCAGGATTAATCAGCCCCAGCATTTT. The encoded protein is CASSLRINQPQHF.

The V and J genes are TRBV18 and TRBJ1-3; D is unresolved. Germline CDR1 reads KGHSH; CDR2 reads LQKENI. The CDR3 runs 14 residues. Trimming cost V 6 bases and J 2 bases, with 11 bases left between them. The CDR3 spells CASSAGSPGNTIYF. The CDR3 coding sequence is TGTGCCAGCTCCGCGGGCTCTCCTGGAAACACCATATATTTT.

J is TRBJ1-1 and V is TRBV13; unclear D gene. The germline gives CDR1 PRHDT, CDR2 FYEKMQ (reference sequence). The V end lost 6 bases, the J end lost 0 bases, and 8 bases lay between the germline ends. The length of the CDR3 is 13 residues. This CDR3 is CASRGSMNTEAFF. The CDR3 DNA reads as TGTGCCAGCAGGGGCAGTATGAACACTGAAGCTTTCTTT.